Reported below is one T cell receptor beta chain. Its antigen is unidentified. CDR3 length: 15 residues. CDR1 is ENHRY, CDR2 SYGVKD, per germline. J gave up 8 bases and V 1 base, and 7 bases lay outside the gene matches. This sample was taken from a study of T-cell reconstitution after alpha-beta-depleted transplantation in children. Overall study findings and caveats: Some patients showed high day-60 TCRbeta diversity, which derived from surviving recipient T cells and thymic progenitors.

Molecular barcoding with unique molecular identifiers was used for the TCRbeta library. Via MiXCR, TCRdb re-called the PCR reads, giving one row per CDR3 protein. The table has fewer than 750,000 distinct CDR3 sequences, roughly 27% seen once; the top ten hold under 45%. This specimen consisted of PBMCs, obtained before TCRalphabeta/CD19-depleted stem cell transplant. The chain employs TRBV10-3 and TRBJ2-1; 8 nucleotides align to TRBD2. This clonotype was sampled from a boy under two years old with Wiskott-Aldrich syndrome, due to receive a stem cell transplant. The CDR3 spells CAISEFPGGPHEQFF. The CDR3 DNA is TGTGCCATCAGTGAGTTCCCGGGAGGGCCACATGAGCAGTTCTTC.